This T cell receptor (beta chain) came from a study of blood T cell repertoires in COVID-19. The CDR3 is 15 amino acids. Unmatched junction bases numbered 7, after V lost 5 bases and J lost 2 bases. Germline values: CDR1 SGHTA, CDR2 FQGNSA. Study processing details: Counts of nucleated cells, estimated from reference gene primer amplification, were obtained. The data were produced by immunoSEQ multiplex PCR, yet TCRdb's version contains in-frame clones alone and is incomplete. The D gene and trimming were derived from the DNA, and the V and J assignments and clone size from that table. This sample has over 200,000 clones, with under 85% found just once.

The sequencing input was PBMCs or T cells enriched from blood (not recorded which). The receptor comes from a man aged 55 to 70 who had recovered from COVID-19. V usage is TRBV7-2 and J usage is TRBJ2-7, with 9 bases fitting TRBD1. In DNA form, the CDR3 reads TGTGCCAGCAGCCCGGGACAGGGCCTAGCCTACGAGCAGTACTTC. The encoded protein is CASSPGQGLAYEQYF.